The following is a T cell receptor (beta chain) sequence with its context. V gave up 10 bases and J gave up 2 bases, with 17 bases separating them. CDR1 and CDR2 (germline): MNHNS, SASEGT. The CDR3 sequence is 14 residues long. The sample belongs to a study of T cells in Graves' hyperthyroidism and ophthalmopathy. Study background: Prior to any treatment, at the point of initial diagnosis, peripheral blood was collected.

Patients with uncontrolled infections, other autoimmune diseases, pregnancy or lactation were excluded. RNA transcripts gave rise to amplified TCR beta CDR3 regions. First-round RT-PCR of the TCR CDR3 relied on the HTBI primer set. TCRdb used MiXCR to reprocess the multiplex PCR reads, holding one entry per CDR3 protein. This sample has about 710,000 distinct CDR3 sequences, with approximately 16% found just once. The chain links TRBV6-1 to TRBJ1-2, with a tentative D call TRBD1 (6 bases). This TCR came from a man aged 18 to 30 with Graves' hyperthyroidism. The specimen sequenced was blood. Here the CDR3 reads CATSIGGGNYGYTF. The CDR3 DNA follows: TGTGCCACCTCCATAGGGGGTGGCAACTATGGCTACACCTTC.